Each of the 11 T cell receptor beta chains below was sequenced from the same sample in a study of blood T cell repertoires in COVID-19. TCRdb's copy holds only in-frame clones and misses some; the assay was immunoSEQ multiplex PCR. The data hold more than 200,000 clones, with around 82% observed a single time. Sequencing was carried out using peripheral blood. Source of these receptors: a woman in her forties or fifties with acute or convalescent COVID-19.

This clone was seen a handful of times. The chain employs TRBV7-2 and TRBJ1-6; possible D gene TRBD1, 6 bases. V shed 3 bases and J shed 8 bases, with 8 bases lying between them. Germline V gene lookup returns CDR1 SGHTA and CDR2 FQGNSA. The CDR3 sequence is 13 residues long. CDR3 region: CASSFEGDSPLHF. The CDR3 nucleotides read TGTGCCAGCAGCTTCGAGGGGGATTCACCCCTCCACTTT.

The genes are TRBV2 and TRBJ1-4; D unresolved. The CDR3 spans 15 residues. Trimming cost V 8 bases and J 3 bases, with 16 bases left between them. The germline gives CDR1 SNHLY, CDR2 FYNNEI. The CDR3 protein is CASQGREGANEKLFF. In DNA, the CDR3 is TGTGCCAGCCAAGGACGGGAGGGAGCTAATGAAAAACTGTTTTTT.

CDR3 sequence: CASRQGGGVETQYF. As DNA, the CDR3 is TGTGCCAGCAGGCAAGGGGGGGGCGTTGAGACCCAGTACTTC. The chain recombines TRBV6-1 with TRBJ2-5; possible D gene TRBD2, 7 bases. The CDR3 spans 14 residues. V shed 6 bases and J shed 5 bases, with 16 bases lying between them. In germline, CDR1 is MNHNS, CDR2 SASEGT.

The CDR3 loop is CASSLLGTGNQPQHF. The CDR3 nucleotides are TGTGCCAGCAGCCTACTGGGGACAGGTAACCAGCCCCAGCATTTT. The genes are TRBV27 and TRBJ1-5, with 8 bases aligning to TRBD1. The germline V gene encodes CDR1 MNHEY and CDR2 SMNVEV (reference sequence). This CDR3 spans 15 amino acids. V was pared by 6 bases and J by 7 bases, with 11 bases of the junction left unmatched.

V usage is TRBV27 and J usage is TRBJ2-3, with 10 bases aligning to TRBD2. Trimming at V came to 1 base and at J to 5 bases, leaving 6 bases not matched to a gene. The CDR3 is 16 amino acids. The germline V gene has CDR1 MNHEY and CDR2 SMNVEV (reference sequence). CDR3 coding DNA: TGTGCCAGCAGTTTATGGAGCGGGAGGGCTAAAGATACGCAGTATTTT. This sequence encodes CASSLWSGRAKDTQYF.

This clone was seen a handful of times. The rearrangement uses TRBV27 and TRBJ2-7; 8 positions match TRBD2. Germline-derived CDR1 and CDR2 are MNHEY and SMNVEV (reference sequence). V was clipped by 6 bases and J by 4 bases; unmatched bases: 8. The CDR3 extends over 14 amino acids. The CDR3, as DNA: TGTGCCAGCAGAGCCTCGGGAGGGCCGTACGAGCAGTACTTC. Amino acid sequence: CASRASGGPYEQYF.

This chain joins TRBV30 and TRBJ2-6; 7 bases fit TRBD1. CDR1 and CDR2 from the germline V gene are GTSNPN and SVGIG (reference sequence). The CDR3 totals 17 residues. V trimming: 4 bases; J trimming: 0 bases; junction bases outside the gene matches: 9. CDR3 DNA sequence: TGTGCCTGGAATAGGGGGCCGACGGGCTCTGGGGCCAACGTCCTGACTTTC. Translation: CAWNRGPTGSGANVLTF. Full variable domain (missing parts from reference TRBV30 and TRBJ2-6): SQTIHQWPATLVQPVGSPLSLECTVEGTSNPNLYWYRQAAGRGLQLLFYSVGIGQISSEVPQNLSASRPQDRQFILSSKKLLLSDSGFYLCAWNRGPTGSGANVLTFGAGSRLTVL.

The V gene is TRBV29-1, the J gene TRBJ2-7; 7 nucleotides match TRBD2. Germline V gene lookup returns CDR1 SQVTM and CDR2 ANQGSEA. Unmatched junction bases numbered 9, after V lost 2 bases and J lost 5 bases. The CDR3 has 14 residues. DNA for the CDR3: TGCAGCGTTGAATCCGGGGAGGGTGGAAACGAGCAGTACTTC. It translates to CSVESGEGGNEQYF.

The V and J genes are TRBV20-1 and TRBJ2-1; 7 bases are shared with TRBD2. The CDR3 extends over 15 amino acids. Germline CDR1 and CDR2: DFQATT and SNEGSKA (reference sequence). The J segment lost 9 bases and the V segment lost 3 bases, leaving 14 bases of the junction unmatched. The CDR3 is CSASFRGVVRGEQFF. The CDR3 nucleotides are TGCAGTGCTAGTTTCCGGGGGGTGGTGCGGGGTGAGCAGTTCTTC.

CDR3 region: CASSDSETEAFF. The DNA of the CDR3 is TGCGCCAGCAGTGATTCCGAGACTGAAGCTTTCTTT. V gene TRBV10-1 combines with J gene TRBJ1-1; D remains ambiguous. Germline V gene sequence: CDR1 WNHNN, CDR2 SYGVQD (reference sequence). The length of the CDR3 is 12 residues. Deletions cut 3 bases from V and 5 bases from J, with 7 bases between.

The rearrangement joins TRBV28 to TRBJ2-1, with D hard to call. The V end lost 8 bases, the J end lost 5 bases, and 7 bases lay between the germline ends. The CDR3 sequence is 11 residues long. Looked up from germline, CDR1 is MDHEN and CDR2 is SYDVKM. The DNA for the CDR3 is TGTGCCAGCGGAGTCCACAATGAGCAGTTCTTC. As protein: CASGVHNEQFF.